These 17 T cell receptor beta chains were sequenced from one sample in a study of blood T cell repertoires in COVID-19. Libraries were prepared by immunoSEQ multiplex PCR; TCRdb keeps only in-frame clonotypes and omits some of them. Seen here are more than 90,000 clones, over 80% observed once, and the top ten hold under 0.85%. Sample: peripheral blood. All receptors derive from a woman in her 70s with acute or convalescent COVID-19.

The chain carries TRBV3-1 (or the pseudogene TRBV3-2) and TRBJ1-4; 7 nucleotides line up with TRBD1. CDR3 length equals 15 residues. Germline V gene sequence: CDR1 LGHDT, CDR2 YNNKEL (reference sequence). J was trimmed by 8 bases and V by 1 base; bases with no gene match: 7. CDR3 loop: CASSQGQGDWEKLFF. DNA of the CDR3: TGTGCCAGCAGCCAAGGACAGGGAGACTGGGAAAAACTGTTTTTT.

The CDR3 sequence: CASSFNRGHCNQPQHF. The CDR3, as DNA: TGTGCCAGCAGCTTCAACAGGGGGCACTGCAATCAGCCCCAGCATTTT. The rearrangement links TRBV21-1 to TRBJ1-5; no check of the table's D call, TRBD1, against the DNA was made. TRBV21-1 is deemed a pseudogene. The CDR3 spans 16 residues.

The V gene is TRBV12-3 or TRBV12-4, the J gene TRBJ2-2; D not certain. The CDR3 runs to 13 residues. V lost 3 bases and J 3 bases, leaving 5 bases between the germline ends. The CDR3 DNA is TGTGCCAGCAGTTTTGAGTACACCGGGGAGCTGTTTTTT. Protein: CASSFEYTGELFF.

This rearrangement joins TRBV10-3 to TRBJ2-7, with TRBD1 matching over 10 bases. The V segment lost 6 bases and the J segment 6 bases; nucleotides outside the gene matches: 8. From germline, CDR1 is ENHRY and CDR2 SYGVKD. This CDR3 spans 14 amino acids. In nucleotides, the CDR3 is TGTGCCATCAGGGCCGGGACAGGGGCTATCGAGCAGTACTTC. Translating gives CAIRAGTGAIEQYF.

V usage is TRBV7-9 and J usage is TRBJ1-4, with TRBD1 as a possible D gene (6 bases). The germline CDR1 and CDR2 sequences are SEHNR and FQNEAQ (reference sequence). CDR3 length equals 15 residues. V lost 5 bases to trimming and J lost 4 bases, with 14 bases between them. The CDR3 DNA follows: TGTGCCAGCAGCCCGCGGACAGAGCTTAATGAAAAACTGTTTTTT. It yields the protein CASSPRTELNEKLFF.

The chain employs TRBV6-5 and TRBJ1-1, with D uncertain. The V gene lost 4 bases and the J gene lost 1 base, with 7 bases spanning the gap. Germline CDR1 reads MNHEY; CDR2 reads SVGAGI. The length of the CDR3 is 13 residues. DNA for the CDR3: TGTGCCAGCAGTTTGGACTGGAACACTGAAGCTTTCTTT. It codes for CASSLDWNTEAFF.

This chain links TRBV10-3 with TRBJ2-2, with TRBD1 matching 9 bases. Germline V gives CDR1 ENHRY, CDR2 SYGVKD. Trimming took 6 bases from V and 3 from J; bases not matched to a gene: 2. The CDR3 is made up of 14 amino acids. The CDR3 protein is CAISRTGDTGELFF. DNA for the CDR3: TGTGCCATCAGCAGGACAGGGGACACCGGGGAGCTGTTTTTT.

This sequence joins TRBV6-5 and TRBJ2-7; the D is unclear. The germline CDR1 and CDR2 sequences are MNHEY and SVGAGI. Trimming took off 7 bases at V and 2 bases at J, with 15 bases between the two ends. CDR3 size: 14 residues. CDR3 in DNA: TGTGCCAGCACCTCTCCTGAAAACACCTACGAGCAGTACTTC. It is translated as CASTSPENTYEQYF.

The chain joins TRBV18 to TRBJ2-1, with D maybe TRBD2 (5 bases). Per germline, CDR1 KGHSH and CDR2 LQKENI. The CDR3 totals 14 residues. Deletions cut 2 bases from V and 6 bases from J, with 11 bases between. The CDR3 sequence is CASSPTQTINEQFF. CDR3 DNA: TGTGCCAGCTCACCAACACAGACTATCAATGAGCAGTTCTTC.

The chain employs TRBV7-2 and TRBJ2-2, with TRBD2 identical over 7 bases. V was pared by 7 bases and J by 1 base, with 9 bases of the junction left unmatched. Germline V gene data show CDR1 as SGHTA and CDR2 as FQGNSA. The CDR3 length is 16 residues. Here the CDR3 DNA reads TGTGCCAGCACCCACCGGGGCGGGGGGAACACCGGGGAGCTGTTTTTT. Encoded protein: CASTHRGGGNTGELFF.

This clone was counted between two and nine times. This chain connects TRBV19 to TRBJ2-7; 7 bases line up with TRBD1. V shed 5 bases and J 6 bases; nucleotides not matched to a gene: 10. Germline V gene sequence: CDR1 LNHDA, CDR2 SQIVND (reference sequence). The length of the CDR3 is 14 residues. The CDR3 is CASSFDRETGEQYF. The CDR3 coding sequence is TGTGCCAGTAGTTTCGACAGGGAAACGGGCGAGCAGTACTTC.

The chain employs TRBV5-1 and TRBJ1-1; D not resolved. V lost 0 bases and J 3 bases, leaving 6 bases between the germline ends. This CDR3 is 13 amino acids long. CDR1 SGHRS and CDR2 YFSETQ come from the germline V gene. Here the CDR3 DNA reads TGCGCCAGCAGCTTGGATGGAGACACTGAAGCTTTCTTT. This encodes CASSLDGDTEAFF.

About this clone itself: One junction end disagrees with the germline gene, perhaps due to a read error. The chain carries TRBV5-1 and TRBJ1-2, with 8 bases identical to TRBD1. CDR3 length: 15 residues. Germline lookup yields CDR1 SGHRS and CDR2 YFSETQ. The CDR3 protein is CASATGGGEAKGFAF. As DNA, the CDR3 is TGCGCCAGCGCAACAGGGGGGGGCGAGGCAAAGGGATTCGCCTTC.

This chain joins TRBV5-4 and TRBJ2-7, with D possibly matching TRBD1 (5 bases). Germline V gene data show CDR1 as SGHNT and CDR2 as YYREEE (reference sequence). Trimming pared 1 base from V and 2 bases from J, leaving 10 bases between. This CDR3 contains 14 residues. The CDR3 reads CASSLWTSTYEQYF. Here the CDR3 DNA reads TGTGCCAGCAGCTTGTGGACATCTACCTACGAGCAGTACTTC.

The V call is TRBV2, the J call TRBJ1-3; D might be TRBD1 (5 bases). Per germline, CDR1 SNHLY and CDR2 FYNNEI. The CDR3 loop spans 14 amino acids. V lost 2 bases to trimming and J lost 1 base, with 6 bases between them. The CDR3 nucleotides read TGTGCCAGCAGTGAACGGGGGTCTGGAAACACCATATATTTT. It codes for CASSERGSGNTIYF.

The chain is built from TRBV18 and TRBJ1-5; D gene unclear. Per germline, CDR1 KGHSH and CDR2 LQKENI. Trimming cost V 6 bases and J 5 bases, with 14 bases left between them. The CDR3 extends over 14 amino acids. CDR3: CASSLVGGDQPQHF. CDR3 DNA: TGTGCCAGCTCCCTTGTTGGCGGTGATCAGCCCCAGCATTTT.

The chain employs TRBV10-1 and TRBJ1-1; no reliable D call. V gave up 2 bases and J gave up 8 bases, with 12 bases separating them. CDR1 WNHNN and CDR2 SYGVQD come from the germline V gene (reference sequence). This CDR3 is built from 13 residues. The DNA for the CDR3 is TGCGCCAGCAGTGAGAGTGGCAGGAAGGAAGCTTTCTTT. Protein sequence: CASSESGRKEAFF.